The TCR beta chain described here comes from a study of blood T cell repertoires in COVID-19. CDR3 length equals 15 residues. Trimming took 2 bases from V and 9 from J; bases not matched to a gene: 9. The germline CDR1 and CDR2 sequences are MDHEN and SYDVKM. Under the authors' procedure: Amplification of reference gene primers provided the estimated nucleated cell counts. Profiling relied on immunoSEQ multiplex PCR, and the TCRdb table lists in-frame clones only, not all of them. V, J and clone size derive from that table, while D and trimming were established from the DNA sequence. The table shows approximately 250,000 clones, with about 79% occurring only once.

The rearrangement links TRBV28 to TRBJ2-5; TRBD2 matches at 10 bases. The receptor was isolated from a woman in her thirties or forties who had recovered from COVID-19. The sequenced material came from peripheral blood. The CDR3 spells CASSLRTSGVRAQYF. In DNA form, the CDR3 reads TGTGCCAGCAGTTTACGAACTAGCGGGGTTAGGGCCCAGTACTTC. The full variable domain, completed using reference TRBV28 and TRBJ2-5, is DVKVTQSSRYLVKRTGEKVFLECVQDMDHENMFWYRQDPGLGLRLIYFSYDVKMKEKGDIPEGYSVSREKKERFSLILESASTNQTSMYLCASSLRTSGVRAQYFGPGTRLLVL.